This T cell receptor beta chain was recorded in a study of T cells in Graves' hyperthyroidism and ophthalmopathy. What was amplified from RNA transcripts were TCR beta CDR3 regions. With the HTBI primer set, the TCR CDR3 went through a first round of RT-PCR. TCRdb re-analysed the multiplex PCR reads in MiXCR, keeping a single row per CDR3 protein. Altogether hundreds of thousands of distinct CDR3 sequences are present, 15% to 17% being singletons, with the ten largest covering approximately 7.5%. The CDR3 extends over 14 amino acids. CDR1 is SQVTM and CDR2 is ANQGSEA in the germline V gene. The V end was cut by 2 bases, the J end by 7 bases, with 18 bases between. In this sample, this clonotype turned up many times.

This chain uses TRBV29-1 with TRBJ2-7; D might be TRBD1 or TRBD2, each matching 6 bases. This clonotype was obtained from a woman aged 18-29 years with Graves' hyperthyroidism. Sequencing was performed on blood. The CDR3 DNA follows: TGCAGCGTTGAAAAACAGGGCCCGGCGGGGGAGCAGTACTTC. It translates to CSVEKQGPAGEQYF.